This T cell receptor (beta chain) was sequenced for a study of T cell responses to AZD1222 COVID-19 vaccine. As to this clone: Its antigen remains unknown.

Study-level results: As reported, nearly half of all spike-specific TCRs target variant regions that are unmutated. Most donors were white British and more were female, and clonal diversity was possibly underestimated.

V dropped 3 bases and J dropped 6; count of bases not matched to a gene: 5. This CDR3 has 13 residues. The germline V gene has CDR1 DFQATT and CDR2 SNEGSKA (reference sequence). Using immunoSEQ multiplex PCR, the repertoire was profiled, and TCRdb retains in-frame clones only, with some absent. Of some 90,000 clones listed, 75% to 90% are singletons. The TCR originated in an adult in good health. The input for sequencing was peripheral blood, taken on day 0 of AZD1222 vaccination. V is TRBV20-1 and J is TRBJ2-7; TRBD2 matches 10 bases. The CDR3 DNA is TGCAGTGCTAGTATAGCGGGGGGATCCGAGCAGTACTTC. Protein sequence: CSASIAGGSEQYF.